This TCR beta chain was sequenced for a study of T-cell memory formation after mild COVID-19. Study context: Clusters of TCRs were largely donor specific. Whole-study results and caveats: CD4+ bias marked clones expanding day 15 to 37, unlike balanced contracting clones.

With constant-segment primers, 5'RACE yielded cDNA libraries of TCR alpha and TCR beta that carried sample barcodes and UMIs. Using its own MiXCR run on the 5' RACE reads, TCRdb lists one record per CDR3 protein. The sample has tens of thousands of distinct CDR3 sequences; 14% are singletons. The ends lost 0 bases at V and 7 bases at J; junction bases unmatched: 8. The CDR3 runs 17 residues. Germline V CDR1 and CDR2: MGHRA, YSYEKL. This clonotype was observed many times. The antigen remains undetermined. The chain combines TRBV4-1 with TRBJ2-1; 11 nucleotides align to TRBD2. Sequencing input: PBMCs or a T cell subset sorted from them (not recorded which). The receptor's source is an adult woman who had mild COVID-19 (a few samples of this study predate the infection). Cell type and time point are not known. CDR3 sequence: CASSQEPLAGGQNEQFF. The CDR3 DNA follows: TGCGCCAGCAGCCAAGAACCCCTAGCGGGGGGCCAAAATGAGCAGTTCTTC.